This TCR beta chain appears in the sequencing data of a study of CD8+ T cells in alopecia areata. Study-level background: In an open-label trial, patients got 5 to 10 mg tofacitinib twice daily.

The germline V gene has CDR1 SGHDT and CDR2 YYEEEE. CDR3 size: 14 residues. Deletions cut 0 bases from V and 5 bases from J, with 12 bases between. Following RNA extraction, reverse transcription yielded cDNA that acted as the sequencing template. Libraries were prepared by immunoSEQ multiplex PCR; TCRdb keeps only in-frame clonotypes and omits some of them. This sample has 130,000 to 150,000 clones, with around 87% found just once. The V call is TRBV5-6, the J call TRBJ2-7; D is perhaps TRBD1 or TRBD2 (6 bases each). Material: CD8+ T cells sorted from blood, obtained at week 0. The sequence was collected from a human donor with alopecia areata. The CDR3 DNA sequence: TGTGCCAGCAGCTTGGGGACGGGGGCCCACGAGCAGTACTTC. Translation gives CASSLGTGAHEQYF.